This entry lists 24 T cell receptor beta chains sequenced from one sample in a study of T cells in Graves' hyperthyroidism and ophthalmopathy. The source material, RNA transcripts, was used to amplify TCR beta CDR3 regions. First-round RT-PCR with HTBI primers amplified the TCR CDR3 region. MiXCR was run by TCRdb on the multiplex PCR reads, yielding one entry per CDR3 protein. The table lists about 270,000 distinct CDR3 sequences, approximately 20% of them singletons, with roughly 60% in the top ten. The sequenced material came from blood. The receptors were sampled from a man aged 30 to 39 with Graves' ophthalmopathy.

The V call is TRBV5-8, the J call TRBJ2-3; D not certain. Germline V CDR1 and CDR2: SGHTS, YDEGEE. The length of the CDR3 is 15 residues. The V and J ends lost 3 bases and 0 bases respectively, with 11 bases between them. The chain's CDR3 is CASSSGASSTDTQYF. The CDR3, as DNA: TGTGCCAGCAGCTCGGGCGCATCTAGCACAGATACGCAGTATTTT. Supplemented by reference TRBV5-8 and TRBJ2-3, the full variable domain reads EAGVTQSPTHLIKTRGQQATLRCSPISGHTSVYWYQQALGLGLQFLLWYDEGEERNRGNFPPRFSGRQFPNYSSELNVNALELEDSALYLCASSSGASSTDTQYFGPGTRLTVL.

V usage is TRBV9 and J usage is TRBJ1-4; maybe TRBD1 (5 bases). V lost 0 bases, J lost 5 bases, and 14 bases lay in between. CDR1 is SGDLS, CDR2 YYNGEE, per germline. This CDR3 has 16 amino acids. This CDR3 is CASSVDNAAGNEKLFF. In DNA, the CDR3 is TGTGCCAGCAGCGTAGATAACGCGGCAGGGAATGAAAAACTGTTTTTT.

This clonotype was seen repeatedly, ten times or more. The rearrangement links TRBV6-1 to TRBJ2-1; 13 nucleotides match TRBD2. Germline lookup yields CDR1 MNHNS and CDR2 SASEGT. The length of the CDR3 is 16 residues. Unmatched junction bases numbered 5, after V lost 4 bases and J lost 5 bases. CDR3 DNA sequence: TGTGCCAGCAGTGGGCGGACTAGCGGGAGAAACAATGAGCAGTTCTTC. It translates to CASSGRTSGRNNEQFF.

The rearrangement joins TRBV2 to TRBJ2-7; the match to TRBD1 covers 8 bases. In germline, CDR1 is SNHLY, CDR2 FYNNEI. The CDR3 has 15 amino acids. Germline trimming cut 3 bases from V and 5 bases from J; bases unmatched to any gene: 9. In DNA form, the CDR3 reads TGTGCCAGCAGTGACTGGCGCACAGGGGGTGACGAGCAGTACTTC. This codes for CASSDWRTGGDEQYF. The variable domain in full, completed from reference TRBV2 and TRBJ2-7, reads EPEVTQTPSHQVTQMGQEVILRCVPISNHLYFYWYRQILGQKVEFLVSFYNNEISEKSEIFDDQFSVERPDGSNFTLKIRSTKLEDSAMYFCASSDWRTGGDEQYFGPGTRLTVT.

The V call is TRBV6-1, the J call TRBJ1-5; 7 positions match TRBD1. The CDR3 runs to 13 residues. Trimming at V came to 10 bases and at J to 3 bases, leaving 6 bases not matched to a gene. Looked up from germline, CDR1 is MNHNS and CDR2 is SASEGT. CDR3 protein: CATSGTVNQPQHF. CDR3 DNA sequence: TGTGCCACCTCAGGGACAGTCAATCAGCCCCAGCATTTT.

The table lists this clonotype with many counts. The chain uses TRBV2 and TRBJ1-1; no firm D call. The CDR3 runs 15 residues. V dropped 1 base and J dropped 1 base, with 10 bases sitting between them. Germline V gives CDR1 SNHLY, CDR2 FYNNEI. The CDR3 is CASSEVGEENTEAFF. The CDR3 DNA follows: TGTGCCAGCAGTGAAGTCGGGGAGGAGAACACTGAAGCTTTCTTT.

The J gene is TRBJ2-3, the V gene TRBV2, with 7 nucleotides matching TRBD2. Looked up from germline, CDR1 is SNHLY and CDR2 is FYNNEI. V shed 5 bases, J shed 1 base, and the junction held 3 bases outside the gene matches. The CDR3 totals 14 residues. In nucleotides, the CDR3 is TGTGCCAGCAGTAGCGGGATTGGCACAGATACGCAGTATTTT. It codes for CASSSGIGTDTQYF. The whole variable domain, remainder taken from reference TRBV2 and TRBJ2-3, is EPEVTQTPSHQVTQMGQEVILRCVPISNHLYFYWYRQILGQKVEFLVSFYNNEISEKSEIFDDQFSVERPDGSNFTLKIRSTKLEDSAMYFCASSSGIGTDTQYFGPGTRLTVL.

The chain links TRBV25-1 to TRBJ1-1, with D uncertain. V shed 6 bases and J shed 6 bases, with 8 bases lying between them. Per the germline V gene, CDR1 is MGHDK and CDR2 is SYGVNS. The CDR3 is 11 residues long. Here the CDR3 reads CASRIQSEAFF. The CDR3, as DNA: TGTGCCAGCAGAATACAGTCTGAAGCTTTCTTT.

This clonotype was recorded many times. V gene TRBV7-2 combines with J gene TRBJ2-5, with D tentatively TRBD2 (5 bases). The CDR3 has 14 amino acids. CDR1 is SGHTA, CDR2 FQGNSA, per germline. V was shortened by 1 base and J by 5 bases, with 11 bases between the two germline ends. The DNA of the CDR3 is TGTGCCAGCAGCTTAGGGCACGGCGGGGAGACCCAGTACTTC. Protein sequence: CASSLGHGGETQYF.

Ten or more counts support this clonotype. The DNA of the CDR3 is TGTGCCAGCAGCTTGGTGGGAGCGAACACCGGGGAGCTGTTTTTT. Translation: CASSLVGANTGELFF. V usage is TRBV11-3 and J usage is TRBJ2-2; possible D gene TRBD2, 5 bases. The V gene lost 3 bases and the J gene lost 0 bases, with 8 bases spanning the gap. The CDR3 sequence is 15 residues long. Germline V gene lookup returns CDR1 SGHNT and CDR2 YENEEA.

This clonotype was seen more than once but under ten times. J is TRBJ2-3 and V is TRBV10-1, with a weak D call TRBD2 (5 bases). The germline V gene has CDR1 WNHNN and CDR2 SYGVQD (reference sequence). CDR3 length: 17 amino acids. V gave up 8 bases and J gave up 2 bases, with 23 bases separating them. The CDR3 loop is CASPRRPQFLLTDTQYF. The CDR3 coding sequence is TGCGCCAGCCCAAGGAGGCCCCAGTTTCTCCTCACAGATACGCAGTATTTT.

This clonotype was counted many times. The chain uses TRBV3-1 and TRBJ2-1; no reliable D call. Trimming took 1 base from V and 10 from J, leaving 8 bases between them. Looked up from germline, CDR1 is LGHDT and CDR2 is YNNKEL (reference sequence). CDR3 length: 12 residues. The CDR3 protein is CASSQGNDEQFF. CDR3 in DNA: TGTGCCAGCAGCCAAGGGAACGACGAGCAGTTCTTC.

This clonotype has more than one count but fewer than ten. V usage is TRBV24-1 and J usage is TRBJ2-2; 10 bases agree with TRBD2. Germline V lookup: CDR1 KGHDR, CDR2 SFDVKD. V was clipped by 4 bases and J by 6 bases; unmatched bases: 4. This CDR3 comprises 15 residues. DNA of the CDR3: TGTGCCACCAGTGAACTAGCGGGACCCTCCGGGGAGCTGTTTTTT. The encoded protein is CATSELAGPSGELFF.

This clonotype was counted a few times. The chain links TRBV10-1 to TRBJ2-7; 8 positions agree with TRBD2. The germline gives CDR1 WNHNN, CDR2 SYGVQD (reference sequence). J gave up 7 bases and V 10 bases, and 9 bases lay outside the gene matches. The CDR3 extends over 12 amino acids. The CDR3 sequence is CATVAGLGEQYF. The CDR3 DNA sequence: TGCGCCACCGTAGCGGGACTTGGGGAGCAGTACTTC.

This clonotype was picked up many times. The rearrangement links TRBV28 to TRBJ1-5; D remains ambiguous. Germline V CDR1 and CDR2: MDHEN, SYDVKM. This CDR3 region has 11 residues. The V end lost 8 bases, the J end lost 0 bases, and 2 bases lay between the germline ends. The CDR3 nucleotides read TGTGCCAGCTGTAGCAATCAGCCCCAGCATTTT. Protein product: CASCSNQPQHF.

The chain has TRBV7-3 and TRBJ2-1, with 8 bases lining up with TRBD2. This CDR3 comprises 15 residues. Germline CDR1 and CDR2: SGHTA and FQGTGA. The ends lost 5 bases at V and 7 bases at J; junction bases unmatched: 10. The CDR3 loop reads CASSPNGLAGNEQFF. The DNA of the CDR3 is TGTGCCAGCAGCCCTAATGGGCTAGCGGGTAATGAGCAGTTCTTC.

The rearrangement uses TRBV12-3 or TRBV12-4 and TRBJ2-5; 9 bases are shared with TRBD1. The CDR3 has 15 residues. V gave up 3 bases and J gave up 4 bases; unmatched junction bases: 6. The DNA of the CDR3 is TGTGCCAGCAGTTTCGGACAGGGGCGAGGAGAGACCCAGTACTTC. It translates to CASSFGQGRGETQYF.

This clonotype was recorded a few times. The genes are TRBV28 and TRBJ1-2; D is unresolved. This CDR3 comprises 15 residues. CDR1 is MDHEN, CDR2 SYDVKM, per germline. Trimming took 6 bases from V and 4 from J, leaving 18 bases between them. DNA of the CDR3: TGTGCCAGCAGGAATGTAGGACTGATAACCTATGGCTACACCTTC. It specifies CASRNVGLITYGYTF.

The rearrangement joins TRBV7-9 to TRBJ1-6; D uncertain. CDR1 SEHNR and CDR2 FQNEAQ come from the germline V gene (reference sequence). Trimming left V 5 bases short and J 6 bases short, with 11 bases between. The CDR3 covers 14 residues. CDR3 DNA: TGTGCCAGCAGCCACGAAGGGAGTAATTCACCCCTCCACTTT. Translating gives CASSHEGSNSPLHF.

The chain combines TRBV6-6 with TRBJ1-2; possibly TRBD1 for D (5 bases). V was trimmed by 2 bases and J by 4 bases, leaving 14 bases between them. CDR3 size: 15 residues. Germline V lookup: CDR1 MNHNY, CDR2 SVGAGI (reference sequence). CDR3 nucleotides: TGTGCCAGCAGTTACGGAGGGGCCGGAGGCTATGGCTACACCTTC. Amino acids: CASSYGGAGGYGYTF.

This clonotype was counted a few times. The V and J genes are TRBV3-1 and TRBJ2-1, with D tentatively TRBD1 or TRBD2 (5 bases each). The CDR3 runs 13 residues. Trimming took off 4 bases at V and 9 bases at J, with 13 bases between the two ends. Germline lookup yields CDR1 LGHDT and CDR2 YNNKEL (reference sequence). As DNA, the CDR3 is TGTGCCAGCAGCCGACTAACCCAGGGTGAGCAGTTCTTC. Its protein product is CASSRLTQGEQFF.

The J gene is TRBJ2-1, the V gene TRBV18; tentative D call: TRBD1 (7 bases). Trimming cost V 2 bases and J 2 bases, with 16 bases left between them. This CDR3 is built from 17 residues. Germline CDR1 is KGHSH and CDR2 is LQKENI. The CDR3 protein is CASSPFSGGGAYNEQFF. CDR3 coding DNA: TGTGCCAGCTCACCATTCAGTGGAGGGGGCGCCTACAATGAGCAGTTCTTC.

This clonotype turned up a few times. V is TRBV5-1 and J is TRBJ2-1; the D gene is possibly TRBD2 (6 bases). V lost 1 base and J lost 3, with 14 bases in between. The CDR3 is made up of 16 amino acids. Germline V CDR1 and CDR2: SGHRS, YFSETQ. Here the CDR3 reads CASSLLPGLLYNEQFF. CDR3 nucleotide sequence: TGCGCCAGCAGCTTGCTTCCGGGACTCCTCTACAATGAGCAGTTCTTC.

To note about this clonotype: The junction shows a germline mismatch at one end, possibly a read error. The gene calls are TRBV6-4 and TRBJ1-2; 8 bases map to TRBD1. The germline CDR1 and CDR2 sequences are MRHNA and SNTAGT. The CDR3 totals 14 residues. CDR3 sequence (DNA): TGTGCCAGCAGTTACTCTCAGGGGGCGAGGGGCTACACCTTC. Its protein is CASSYSQGARGYTF.